Given below is one T cell receptor beta chain in context. The target of this receptor is not known. Per-nucleotide qualities are absent, and no much larger clonotype sits a single base away. From the cysteine through the phenylalanine, the CDR3 covers 13 amino acids. The only DNA kept is the CDR3, 39 bases in frame from the first base. CDR1 SNHLY and CDR2 FYNNEI were looked up in the germline V gene. V lost 6 bases and J lost 2 bases, and the count of bases not matched to a germline gene is 3. This sample was taken from a study of cytomegalovirus exposure and HLA in healthy donors (TCRdb year 2017). For the study in its entirety: An earlier analysis of some 620 of the donors reported 250 to 350 Gb of sequence data and 117 million unique TCR beta sequences obtained from approximately 180 million T cells. An early release covering about 600 HLA-typed donors comprised about 320 gigabases of sequencing data and roughly 85 million unique TCR sequences. Of the 398 genotyped donors, roughly 80% were placed in the genetic ancestry cluster associated with self-reported Caucasian donors. The study aimed to test whether signatures of past pathogen exposure could be identified by cataloging public T cell receptors. The study used immunosequencing to profile the T cell repertoires of some 600 subjects and linked those repertoires to cytomegalovirus serostatus. Along with the approximately 700-subject first cohort, a separate validation cohort of over a hundred different subjects was used. The study combined high-throughput TCR immunosequencing, statistical association of individual TCRs with disease status, and machine learning to predict cytomegalovirus infection status. In a later analysis, previously published TCR beta repertoires from several hundred donors were re-analyzed and high-resolution HLA genotyping was added so that TCR occurrence patterns could be studied. Rather than using new phenotypic data, the later analysis identified candidate immune exposures from TCR beta sequences and from how often those sequences occurred across donors. In an earlier analysis of roughly 600 of the donors, high-throughput TCR beta sequencing was used to judge whether each TCR beta V gene segment behaved as functional or pseudogenic. Donor age, sex, ethnicity and CMV serostatus were collected together with the repertoire data. Genome-wide SNP genotypes for about three fifths of the roughly 700 donors were used in a later genetic analysis, which treated that subset as a discovery cohort. Every repertoire in the discovery cohort had been generated on one and the same sequencing platform. Both class I and class II loci were covered by HLA typing, at four-digit resolution. Typing coverage varied by locus: roughly 629-630 donors for A, B, C, DRB1 and DQB1; around 560 for DQA1; 606 for DPA1; more than 450 for DPB1. Four to six DR-DQ haplotypes were handled as single units for association and clustering, since linkage in the cohort was strong. Among 300 to 500 genotyped donors of the cohort, an average of approximately 240,000 unique TCR beta nucleotide sequences was sequenced per donor, of which roughly 17% were non-productive.

The cohort was made up of 650 to 700 healthy bone marrow donors. At the time of sampling, all cohort members were nominally healthy, though unrecorded immune exposures were likely present. The donor was CMV seropositive and belonged to the group of a few hundred seropositive cohort members. Each donor provided a peripheral blood sample, and peripheral blood mononuclear cells were used for TCR beta sequencing. Genomic DNA extraction from the blood cell samples was performed with the Qiagen DNeasy Blood Extraction Kit. What the study reported, not specific to this receptor: In both the original and validation cohorts, the classifier was reported to diagnose cytomegalovirus status with high specificity and sensitivity. A further reported finding was that TCR beta sequences accurately predicted the HLA-A and HLA-B alleles for most subjects in the first cohort. A later analysis reported that several top co-occurrence clusters appeared linked to parvovirus B19, influenza, CMV and Epstein-Barr virus. When HLA alleles, especially DR and DQ, strongly co-occurred, attributing TCR associations to individual alleles was difficult. Immune exposure information for the cohort was limited to CMV serostatus. Some IMGT-functional V segments, including TRBV6-2 and TRBV6-3, could not be told apart with the 87-base-pair reads, so those segments were excluded. The study gave a list of about 160 TCR beta chains associated with cytomegalovirus. In a later analysis, HLA-associated TCR beta chains were found to be more clonally expanded and to have lower generation probabilities than equally common non-associated chains. An association between a missense DCLRE1C variant and V-gene and J-gene trimming of TCR beta chains was found in a later genetic analysis and replicated in an independent cohort. Because counts were too low, around 18 rarely observed V segments, including chromosome 9 orphons, were left out of the earlier analysis of approximately 500 of the donors. In a later analysis, the rate of TCR association differed among HLA loci, with DRB1 alleles having the most associated TCRs and HLA-C alleles having the fewest. A later analysis found that most CMV-associated TCR beta chains appeared HLA-restricted, with HLA associations seemingly driven largely by CMV exposure. In vitro tests confirmed that a few of the cytomegalovirus-associated TCR beta chains recognize cytomegalovirus antigens. Correlated functional status among segregating V segments might be attributable to linkage disequilibrium, but an unknown experimental factor could not be ruled out. Only TCR beta chains were sequenced in this cohort, and the absence of alpha or paired-chain data limited detectable features. According to the authors, the approach could potentially be generalized to other disease states and immunological phenotypes. At a false discovery rate of 0.05, a later analysis linked under 20,000 TCR beta sequences to specific HLA alleles. The presence/absence analyses assumed that sequencing depth was roughly uniform across donors, and that assumption may not be true. An earlier analysis of 587 of the donors showed that most TCR beta V segments appeared in productive rearrangements either about 90% or about 30% of the time, which broadly matched IMGT annotations. A later genetic analysis reported fewer N-insertions in productive TCRs among donors in an Asian-associated ancestry cluster than the roughly 640-donor mean. The sequencing pipeline was judged likely to have produced a cluster of highly shared sequence variants as a technical artifact. Because some donors lacked HLA typing at each locus, the association tests relied only on the typed subset. Most TCR sequences were seen in very few donors, while some public TCRs were found in many individuals.

Libraries were built with the immunoSEQ multiplex PCR assay. A mixture of 60 forward primers for TCR Vbeta segments and 13 reverse primers for TCR Jbeta segments was used in the multiplex PCR. The CDR3 region of rearranged TCR beta genes was amplified from genomic DNA with a multiplex PCR assay. Amplified TCR beta libraries were sequenced as 87-base-pair reads on the Illumina HiSeq System. The original methods were these. A later analysis counted about 76 million unique TCR beta chains across the 650 to 800 repertoires, and some 11 million of these chains were shared by at least two donors. To remove PCR and sequencing errors, raw reads were error-corrected and collapsed into unique sequences using a nearest-neighbor algorithm that merged closely related sequences. To assign V, D and J gene segments, CDR3 sequences were aligned to IMGT reference sequences. For a sequence to be retained, at least a six-nucleotide match to both a V gene segment and a J gene segment was required. A rearrangement counted as productive if the CDR3 had no stop codons and remained in frame with V and J, and every other rearrangement counted as non-productive. CDR3 was defined by IMGT convention, running from the second conserved V-encoded cysteine to the conserved J-encoded phenylalanine. The earlier analysis of some 600 of the donors excluded sequences that lacked an unambiguous match to a single V gene segment. In an earlier analysis of almost 600 of the donors, a V segment was called functional when productive rearrangements were above 56.7%, and segregating when the standard deviation between donors exceeded 5%. A statistical classification framework was built for diagnosing cytomegalovirus status from the catalog of TCR beta chain sequences. V and J gene assignment, in a later analysis, came from comparing TCR nucleotide sequences with IMGT/GENE-DB human TR gene sequences. In a later analysis, CDR3 sequences and most-parsimonious VDJ recombination scenarios were assigned using the TCRdist pipeline. In a later analysis, each TCR beta chain was defined by its CDR3 amino acid sequence together with its V-gene family, and reads lacking a unique V-gene family were excluded. To address suspected cross-contamination and a sequencing artifact, a later analysis removed 550 to 750 highly shared, low-generation-probability nucleotide sequences. For each public chain, a later analysis derived a clonal expansion index from normalized ranks of inferred template counts within each repertoire. A later analysis computed generation probabilities with a VDJ recombination model fitted to out-of-frame rearrangements, and checked the results against IGoR. In a later analysis, hypergeometric tests were used to score TCR-TCR, TCR-HLA and TCR-CMV co-occurrence, with a repertoire-size bias correction applied to TCR pairs. To estimate false discovery rates, a later analysis permuted the HLA or CMV assignments 20 times. A later analysis grouped co-occurring TCRs with DBSCAN, adding TCRdist sequence similarity when clustering within HLA-allele-positive subsets. Co-occurrence clustering excluded repertoires with fewer than 30,000 or more than 120,000 public chains, plus five with anomalous nucleotide sharing. Held by TCRdb, this immuneACCESS table contains in-frame sequences only and omits some clones. Under half of the omission traces to an unresolved V gene where checked; the cause of the rest is unknown. D and trimming were read from the DNA, whereas the V and J calls and clone size are those reported in that table. Recorded for this sample are about 140,000 clones; 75% to 80% of them occurred a single time. The top ten hold 5.5% to 7% of the sample.

Recombination joined TRBV2 with TRBJ1-2, and TRBD1 matches 7 of the central bases. This TCR came from a woman aged 40 to 50 in good health and CMV-seropositive. The specimen was PBMCs. The bases are TGTGCCAGCAGAACAGGGGCCAACTATGGCTACACCTTC. Translated, it reads CASRTGANYGYTF. Full variable domain (CDR3 extended with the reference TRBV2 and TRBJ1-2 proteins): EPEVTQTPSHQVTQMGQEVILRCVPISNHLYFYWYRQILGQKVEFLVSFYNNEISEKSEIFDDQFSVERPDGSNFTLKIRSTKLEDSAMYFCASRTGANYGYTFGSGTRLTVV.